The clone carrying this T cell receptor beta chain has more than one count but fewer than ten. The germline V and J ends were trimmed by 0 bases and 3 bases, with 11 bases remaining between them. The CDR3 is 14 residues long. Germline assignment: CDR1 GTSNPN and CDR2 SVGIG (reference sequence). The data originate from a study of blood T cell repertoires in COVID-19. About the study: COVID-19 samples, acute and convalescent, were from the United States, Italy and Spain. The cDNA or gDNA used as material had been derived from T cells, B-cell-depleted T cells, or PBMCs.

Original methodology: Reference gene primer amplification in the assay estimated nucleated cell counts. This table comes from immunoSEQ multiplex PCR, and its TCRdb copy is limited to in-frame clones, with some not included. V, J and clone size were drawn from that table, and D and trimming were deduced from the DNA. The table shows about 150,000 clones, with approximately 91% occurring only once. This clonotype originated in a man between 45 and 60 years old with acute or convalescent COVID-19. The sample taken for sequencing was peripheral blood. This rearrangement joins TRBV30 to TRBJ2-5; D is unclear. In nucleotides, the CDR3 is TGTGCCTGGAGTGTAGCCTCTGGAGAAGAGACCCAGTACTTC. Its protein is CAWSVASGEETQYF.